This T cell receptor (beta chain) is drawn from a study of blood T cell repertoires in COVID-19. Study overall: Researchers got acute and convalescent COVID-19 samples from the United States, Italy and Spain. T cells, B-cell-depleted T cells, or PBMCs provided the cDNA or gDNA that served as material.

CDR3 length: 12 residues. Germline V gene sequence: CDR1 SGHRS, CDR2 YFSETQ. Trimming removed 4 bases from V and 3 bases from J, with 8 bases in between. In the authors' workflow: Using reference gene primer amplification, nucleated cell counts were estimated. TCRdb's table, derived via immunoSEQ multiplex PCR, lists solely in-frame clones and lacks some. V and J calls and clone size are given by that table; D and trimming were obtained from the DNA. The profile shows nearly 200,000 clones, approximately 87% of them singletons. The sample was peripheral blood. The receptor's source is a woman aged 70-85 years with acute or convalescent COVID-19. The genes are TRBV5-1 and TRBJ2-7, with D unclear. The CDR3 here is CASSLSGYEQYF. DNA of the CDR3: TGCGCCAGCAGCCTTTCAGGCTACGAGCAGTACTTC.